This paragraph covers one T cell receptor (beta chain) sequence. TCRdb's copy holds only in-frame clones and misses some; the assay was immunoSEQ multiplex PCR. The sample lists fewer than 50,000 clones; approximately 92% were seen once. Per the germline V gene, CDR1 is MNHEY and CDR2 is SVGEGT. Deletions cut 6 bases from V and 4 bases from J, with 6 bases between. This CDR3 is built from 11 residues. These data originate in a study of control samples from healthy donors and cancer patients. V usage is TRBV6-2 or TRBV6-3 and J usage is TRBJ1-1; no clear D. Sample: PBMCs. The receptor was isolated from a man aged 25-40 years with colorectal cancer. For the CDR3, the DNA is TGTGCCAGCAGCCGAGGCACTGAAGCTTTCTTT. Translated, it gives CASSRGTEAFF.